This TCR beta chain was found in a study of spatial heterogeneity in lung cancer. On the study more broadly: In raw reads, more than 8.5 appearances on average were recorded for each unique TCR and UMI combination.

Time point defined: sample taken at primary tumor resection. Material for sequencing was whole RNA from tumor, nontumor lung or frozen PBMC, left unsorted. Concerning this clonotype itself: Its specificity is not known.

The V gene end was trimmed by 3 bases and the J gene end by 8 bases; junction bases not matched to a gene: 4. CDR1 is MRHNA and CDR2 is SNTAGT in the germline V gene. The CDR3 contains 15 residues. Findings and caveats of the study: Counts of expanded intratumoral alpha and beta TCRs tracked tumor mutation counts.

Using its own MiXCR run on the 5' RACE reads, TCRdb lists one record per CDR3 protein. The repertoire includes about 100,000 distinct CDR3 sequences, about 4.4% of them detected once, and less than 25% sits in the top ten. The sequenced sample was lung tumor tissue, obtained at surgery. The receptor was isolated from a male donor with early-stage non-small cell lung cancer. This sequence joins TRBV6-4 and TRBJ2-1; 13 bases map to TRBD2. CDR3 in DNA: TGTGCCAGCAGTGAAGGACTAGCGGGAGTCGATGAGCAGTTCTTC. This translates into CASSEGLAGVDEQFF.